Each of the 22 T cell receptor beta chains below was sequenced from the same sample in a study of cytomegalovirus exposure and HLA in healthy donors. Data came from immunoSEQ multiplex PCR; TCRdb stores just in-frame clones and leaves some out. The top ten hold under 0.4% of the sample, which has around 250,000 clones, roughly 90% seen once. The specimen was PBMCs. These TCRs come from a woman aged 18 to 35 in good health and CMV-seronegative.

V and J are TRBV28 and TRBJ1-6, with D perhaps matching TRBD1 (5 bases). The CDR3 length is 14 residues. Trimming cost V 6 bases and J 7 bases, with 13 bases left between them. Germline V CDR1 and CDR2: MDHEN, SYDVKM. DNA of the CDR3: TGTGCCAGCAGCCAACAAAACAGGAATTCACCCCTCCACTTT. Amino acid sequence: CASSQQNRNSPLHF.

The CDR3 coding sequence is TGTGCCAGCAGCTTAGGGTATTCCAGTGACTCGAATGGCTACACCTTC. This gives the protein CASSLGYSSDSNGYTF. The chain recombines TRBV11-2 with TRBJ1-2; D unresolved. This CDR3 contains 16 residues. Trimming removed 1 base at V and 6 bases at J, with 18 bases between. CDR1 and CDR2 (germline): SGHAT, FQNNGV.

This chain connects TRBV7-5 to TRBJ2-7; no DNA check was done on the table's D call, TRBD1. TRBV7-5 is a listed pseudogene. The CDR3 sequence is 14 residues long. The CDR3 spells CVRSSRDRFYEQYV. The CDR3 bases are TGTGTCAGAAGCTCCAGGGACAGGTTCTACGAGCAGTACGTC.

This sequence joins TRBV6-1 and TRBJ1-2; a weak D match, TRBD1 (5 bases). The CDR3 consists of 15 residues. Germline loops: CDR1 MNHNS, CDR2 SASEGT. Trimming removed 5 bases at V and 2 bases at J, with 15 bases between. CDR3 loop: CASSNSGTRNYGYTF. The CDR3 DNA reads TGTGCCAGCAGTAACAGCGGGACCAGGAACTATGGCTACACCTTC.

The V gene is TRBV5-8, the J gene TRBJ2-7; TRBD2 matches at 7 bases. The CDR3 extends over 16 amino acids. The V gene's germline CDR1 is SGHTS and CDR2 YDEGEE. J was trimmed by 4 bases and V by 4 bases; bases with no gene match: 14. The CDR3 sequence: CASSPPAPRGRYEQYV. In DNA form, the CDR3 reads TGTGCCAGCAGCCCGCCCGCTCCGCGGGGGAGGTACGAGCAGTACGTC.

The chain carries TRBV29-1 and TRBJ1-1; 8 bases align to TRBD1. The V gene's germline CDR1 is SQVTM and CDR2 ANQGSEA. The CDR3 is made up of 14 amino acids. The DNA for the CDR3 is TGCAGGGTAACAGGGGGAGAATGGAACACTGAAGCTTTCTTT. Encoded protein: CRVTGGEWNTEAFF. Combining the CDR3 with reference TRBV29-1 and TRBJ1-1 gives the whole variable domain SAVISQKPSRDICQRGTSLTIQCQVDSQVTMMFWYRQQPGQSLTLIATANQGSEATYESGFVIDKFPISRPNLTFSTLTVSNMSPEDSSIYLCRVTGGEWNTEAFFGQGTRLTVV.

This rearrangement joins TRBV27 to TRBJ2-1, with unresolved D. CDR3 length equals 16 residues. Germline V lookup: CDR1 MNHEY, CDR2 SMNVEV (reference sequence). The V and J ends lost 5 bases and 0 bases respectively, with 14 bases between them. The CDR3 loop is CASSTHLSSSYNEQFF. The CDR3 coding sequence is TGTGCCAGCAGTACCCATCTATCTTCCTCCTACAATGAGCAGTTCTTC.

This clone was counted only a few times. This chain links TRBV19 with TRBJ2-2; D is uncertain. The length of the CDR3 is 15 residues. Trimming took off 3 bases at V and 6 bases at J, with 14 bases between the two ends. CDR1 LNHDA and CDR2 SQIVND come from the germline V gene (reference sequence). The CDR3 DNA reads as TGTGCCAGTAGTATCAGACTGCCCGGGTCCGGGGAGCTGTTTTTT. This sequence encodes CASSIRLPGSGELFF.

The CDR3 coding sequence is TGTGCCAGTAGTATAGGGGACTCCACAGATACGCAGTATTTT. Encoded protein: CASSIGDSTDTQYF. The J gene is TRBJ2-3, the V gene TRBV19, with a weak D call TRBD2 (6 bases). Germline lookup yields CDR1 LNHDA and CDR2 SQIVND (reference sequence). The CDR3 extends over 14 amino acids. The germline V and J ends were trimmed by 1 base and 2 bases, with 7 bases remaining between them.

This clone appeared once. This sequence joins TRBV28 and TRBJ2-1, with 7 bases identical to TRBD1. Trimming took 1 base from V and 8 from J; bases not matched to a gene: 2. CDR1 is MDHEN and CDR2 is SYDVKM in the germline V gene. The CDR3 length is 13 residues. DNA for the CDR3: TGTGCCAGCAGTTTATACAGGGGATATGAGCAGTTCTTC. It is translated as CASSLYRGYEQFF.

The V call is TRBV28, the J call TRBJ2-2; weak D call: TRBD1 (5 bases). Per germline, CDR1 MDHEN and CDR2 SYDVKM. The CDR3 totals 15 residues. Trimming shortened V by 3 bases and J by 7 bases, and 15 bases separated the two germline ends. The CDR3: CASSFRAGIGGELFF. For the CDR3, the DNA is TGTGCCAGCAGTTTTAGGGCAGGGATCGGCGGGGAGCTGTTTTTT.

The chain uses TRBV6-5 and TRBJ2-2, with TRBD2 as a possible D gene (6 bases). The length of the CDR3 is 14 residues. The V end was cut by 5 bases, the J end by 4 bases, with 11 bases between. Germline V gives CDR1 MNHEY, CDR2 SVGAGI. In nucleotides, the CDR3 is TGTGCCAGCAGTCTCCCCGGGGGCACCGGGGAGCTGTTTTTT. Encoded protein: CASSLPGGTGELFF.

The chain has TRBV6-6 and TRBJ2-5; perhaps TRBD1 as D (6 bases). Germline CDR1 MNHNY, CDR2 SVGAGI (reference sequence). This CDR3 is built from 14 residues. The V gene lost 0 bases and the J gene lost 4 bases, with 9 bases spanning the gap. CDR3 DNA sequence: TGTGCCAGCAGTTACTCGGACAGTCGAGAGACCCAGTACTTC. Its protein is CASSYSDSRETQYF.

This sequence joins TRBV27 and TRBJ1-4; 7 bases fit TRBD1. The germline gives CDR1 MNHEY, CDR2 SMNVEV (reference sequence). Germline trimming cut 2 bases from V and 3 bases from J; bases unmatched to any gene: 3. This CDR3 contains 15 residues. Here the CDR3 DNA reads TGTGCCAGCAGTTTAACAGGGGCAGCTAATGAAAAACTGTTTTTT. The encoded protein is CASSLTGAANEKLFF.

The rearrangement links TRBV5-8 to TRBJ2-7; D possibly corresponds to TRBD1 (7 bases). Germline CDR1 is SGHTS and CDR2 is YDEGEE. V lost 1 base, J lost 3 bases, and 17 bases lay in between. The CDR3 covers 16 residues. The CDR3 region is CASSLWQGGLFYEQYV. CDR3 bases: TGTGCCAGCAGCTTGTGGCAGGGGGGCCTATTCTACGAGCAGTACGTC.

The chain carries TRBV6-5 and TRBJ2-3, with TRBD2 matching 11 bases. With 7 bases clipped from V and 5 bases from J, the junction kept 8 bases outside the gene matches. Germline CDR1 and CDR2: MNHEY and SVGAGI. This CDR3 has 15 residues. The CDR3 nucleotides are TGTGCCAGCACCCCTAGCGGGGGGTCGGGAGATACGCAGTATTTT. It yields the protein CASTPSGGSGDTQYF.

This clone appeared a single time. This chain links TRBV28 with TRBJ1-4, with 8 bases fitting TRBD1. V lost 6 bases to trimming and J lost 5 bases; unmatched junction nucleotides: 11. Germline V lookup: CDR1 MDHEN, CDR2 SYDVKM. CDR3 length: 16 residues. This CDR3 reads CASSRQGLGENEKLFF. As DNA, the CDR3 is TGTGCCAGCAGCCGACAGGGGCTGGGTGAGAATGAAAAACTGTTTTTT.

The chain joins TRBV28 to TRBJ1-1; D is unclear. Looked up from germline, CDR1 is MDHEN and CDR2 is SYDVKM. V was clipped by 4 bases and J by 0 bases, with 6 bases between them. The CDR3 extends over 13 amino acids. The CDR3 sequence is CASSSAMNTEAFF. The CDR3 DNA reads TGTGCCAGCAGTTCCGCGATGAACACTGAAGCTTTCTTT. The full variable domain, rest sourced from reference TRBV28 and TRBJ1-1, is DVKVTQSSRYLVKRTGEKVFLECVQDMDHENMFWYRQDPGLGLRLIYFSYDVKMKEKGDIPEGYSVSREKKERFSLILESASTNQTSMYLCASSSAMNTEAFFGQGTRLTVV.

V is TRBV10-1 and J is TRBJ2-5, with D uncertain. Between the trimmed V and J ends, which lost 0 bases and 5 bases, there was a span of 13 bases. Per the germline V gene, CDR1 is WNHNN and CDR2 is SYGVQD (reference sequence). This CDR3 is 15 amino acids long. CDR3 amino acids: CASSESGSSRETQYF. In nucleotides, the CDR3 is TGCGCCAGCAGTGAGTCGGGCTCCTCCAGGGAGACCCAGTACTTC.

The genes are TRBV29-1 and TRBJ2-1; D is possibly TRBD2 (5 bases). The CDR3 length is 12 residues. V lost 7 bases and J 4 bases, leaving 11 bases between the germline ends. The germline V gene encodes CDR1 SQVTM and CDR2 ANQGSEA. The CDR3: CSATREYNEQFF. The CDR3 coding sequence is TGCAGCGCTACGAGGGAGTACAATGAGCAGTTCTTC.

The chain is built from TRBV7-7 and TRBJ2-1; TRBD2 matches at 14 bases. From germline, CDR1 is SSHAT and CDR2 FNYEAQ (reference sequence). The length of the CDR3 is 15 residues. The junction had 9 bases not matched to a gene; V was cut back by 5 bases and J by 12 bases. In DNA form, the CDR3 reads TGTGCCAGCAGCCCTGGGACTAGCGGGGGCCGGATGCAGTTCTTC. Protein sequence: CASSPGTSGGRMQFF.

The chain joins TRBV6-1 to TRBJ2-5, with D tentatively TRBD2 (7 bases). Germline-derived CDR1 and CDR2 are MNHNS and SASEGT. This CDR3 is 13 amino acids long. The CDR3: CAGGRGYQETQYF. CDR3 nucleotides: TGTGCGGGGGGGAGGGGGTACCAAGAGACCCAGTACTTC.